This paragraph covers one T cell receptor beta chain sequence. The CDR3 length is 16 residues. V lost 4 bases and J lost 9, with 23 bases in between. Germline-derived CDR1 and CDR2 are SGDLS and YYNGEE. TCR beta CDR3 regions were amplified from RNA. Primed by the HTBI set, a first-round RT-PCR was run on the TCR CDR3. Via MiXCR, TCRdb re-called the multiplex PCR reads, giving one row per CDR3 protein. The profile covers 250,000 or so distinct CDR3 sequences, with about a sixth appearing a single time and about 29% taken by the ten largest. This sample was taken from a study of T cells in Graves' hyperthyroidism and ophthalmopathy.

The material sequenced was blood. The genes are TRBV9 and TRBJ2-1; a weak D match, TRBD2 (5 bases). The sequence derives from a woman aged 18-29 years with Graves' ophthalmopathy. This CDR3 reads CASSLYLSRAAGEQFF. CDR3 nucleotides: TGTGCCAGCAGCTTGTATTTGAGCCGGGCCGCGGGTGAGCAGTTCTTC.